This TCR beta chain originates from a study of T cell clonality in common variable immunodeficiency. Broader study findings: TCRbeta clonality was increased in CVID versus healthy controls.

Equal genomic DNA amounts from CVID and control samples were sequenced. The assay was immunoSEQ multiplex PCR, and TCRdb's table has in-frame clones only and misses some. This table holds about 81,000 clones with no singletons; the top ten claim 0.65% to 0.8%. This clone was seen many times. Its antigen remains unidentified. The missing CDR3 end, 3 residues past where the read stops, is filled in from the germline J gene. The trim removed 2 bases at V and 0 bases at J, leaving 21 bases unmatched. This CDR3 comprises 22 residues. Sequenced: peripheral blood mononuclear cells. This receptor was identified in a person aged 18-70 years in good health. This chain connects TRBV23-1 to TRBJ2-1; 8 bases agree with TRBD1. TRBV23-1 is known as an ORF, though its function is uncertain. CDR3 bases read: TGCGCCAGCAGTCAAGGAATGTGCCCGGACAGGGACCGACAAAGCTCCTACAATGAG. Protein product: CASSQGMCPDRDRQSSYNE. The entire CDR3 reads CASSQGMCPDRDRQSSYNEQFF.